The subject of this entry is one T cell receptor (beta chain). This entry comes from a study of blood T cell repertoires in COVID-19. Study information: Sample material is recorded as cDNA or gDNA derived from T cells, B-cell-depleted T cells, or PBMCs.

This CDR3 contains 12 residues. V lost 7 bases to trimming and J lost 8 bases; unmatched junction nucleotides: 8. From germline, CDR1 is SQVTM and CDR2 ANQGSEA. The data were produced by immunoSEQ multiplex PCR, yet TCRdb's version contains in-frame clones alone and is incomplete. The data hold some 180,000 clones, with about 80% observed a single time. The receptor was isolated from a woman aged 55-69 years with acute COVID-19. Specimen: PBMCs or T cells enriched from blood (not recorded which). J is TRBJ2-4 and V is TRBV29-1; 7 bases fit TRBD1. The CDR3 loop reads CSGGQVEDIQYF. DNA for the CDR3: TGCAGCGGCGGACAGGTTGAGGACATTCAGTACTTC.